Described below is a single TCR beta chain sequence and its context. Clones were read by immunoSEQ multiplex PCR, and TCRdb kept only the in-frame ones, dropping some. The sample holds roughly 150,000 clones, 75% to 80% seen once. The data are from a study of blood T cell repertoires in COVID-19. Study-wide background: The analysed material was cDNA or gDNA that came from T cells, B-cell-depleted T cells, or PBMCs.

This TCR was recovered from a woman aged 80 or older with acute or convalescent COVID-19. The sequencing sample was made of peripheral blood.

The CDR3 protein is CASSHLSQGSNSPLHF. CDR3 bases: TGTGCCAGCAGCCATCTTTCCCAGGGGAGTAATTCACCCCTCCACTTT. The rearrangement uses TRBV3-1 (or the pseudogene TRBV3-2) and TRBJ1-6, with D possibly matching TRBD1 (6 bases). V was trimmed by 3 bases and J by 6 bases, leaving 15 bases between them. The CDR3 runs to 16 residues. Germline assignment: CDR1 LGHDT and CDR2 YNNKEL (reference sequence).